This passage covers 32 T cell receptor beta chains from one sample sequenced in a study of T cell repertoires in cytomegalovirus infection. The antigens these receptors bind are not known. Each CDR3 protein gets one entry after TCRdb re-called the reads with MiXCR. The repertoire has some 350,000 distinct CDR3 sequences, about 27% of them found once; the top ten carry around 19%. Sequenced here: cultured PBMCs, sampled from culture after CMV antigen stimulation. These receptors were collected from a human donor in good health (CMV status not recorded). Some clones in this sample may be carry-over from other donors' samples.

This clonotype came up many times. CDR3 DNA sequence: TGTGCCAGCAGCCACCCGACAGGGACCCCGGAGATGAATTCACCCCTCCACTTT. It codes for CASSHPTGTPEMNSPLHF. The chain joins TRBV7-9 to TRBJ1-6; 7 bases line up with TRBD1. Losses at the gene ends were 5 bases for V and 7 bases for J; bases not matched to a gene: 17. CDR3 length: 18 residues. Germline assignment: CDR1 SEHNR and CDR2 FQNEAQ (reference sequence).

Here the CDR3 DNA reads TGTGCCAGCAGTTTGGGGAAGGCCTATGGCTACACCTTC. This codes for CASSLGKAYGYTF. The gene calls are TRBV27 and TRBJ1-2; no definite D call. Trimming stripped 3 bases from V and 4 bases from J, with 9 bases between. Germline V gives CDR1 MNHEY, CDR2 SMNVEV (reference sequence). The CDR3 runs to 13 residues.

This clonotype was counted a few times. This chain connects TRBV7-8 to TRBJ1-6; tentative D call: TRBD1 (5 bases). Trimming stripped 4 bases from V and 10 bases from J, with 17 bases between. Germline assignment: CDR1 SGHVS and CDR2 FQNEAQ. This CDR3 comprises 15 residues. CDR3 DNA: TGTGCCAGCAGCTCCCAACTGGGTCCAGGGTCACCCCTCCACTTT. Translated: CASSSQLGPGSPLHF.

Ten or more counts support this clonotype. The chain's CDR3 is CASSLDSRGQYF. The CDR3 nucleotides are TGTGCCAGCAGCTTAGATTCCAGAGGCCAGTACTTC. This chain connects TRBV7-8 to TRBJ2-5; D gene uncertain. Germline-derived CDR1 and CDR2 are SGHVS and FQNEAQ. The CDR3 runs 12 residues. Trimming took 1 base from V and 10 from J, leaving 10 bases between them.

This clonotype was seen ten or more times. J is TRBJ1-1 and V is TRBV7-8; D is uncertain. In germline, CDR1 is SGHVS, CDR2 FQNEAQ. Deletions cut 8 bases from V and 8 bases from J, with 27 bases between. This CDR3 contains 16 residues. CDR3 sequence: CASSKSRQADPREAFF. The CDR3 DNA reads as TGTGCCAGCTCGAAATCGAGGCAGGCCGATCCCCGAGAAGCTTTCTTT.

This rearrangement joins TRBV27 to TRBJ1-2; maybe TRBD1 (5 bases). Germline CDR1 and CDR2: MNHEY and SMNVEV (reference sequence). This CDR3 region has 17 residues. V was shortened by 7 bases and J by 6 bases, with 27 bases between the two germline ends. CDR3: CASTLFGGIGRTHGYTF. The CDR3 DNA sequence: TGTGCCAGCACCCTATTCGGGGGGATAGGCCGAACTCATGGCTACACCTTC.

The V and J genes are TRBV19 and TRBJ1-4; a possible D gene is TRBD1 (5 bases). The CDR3 runs 15 residues. V dropped 5 bases and J dropped 6 bases, with 16 bases sitting between them. From germline, CDR1 is LNHDA and CDR2 SQIVND (reference sequence). CDR3 in amino acids: CASSYKQAVDEKLFF. The CDR3 DNA follows: TGTGCCAGTAGTTATAAACAGGCTGTTGATGAAAAACTGTTTTTT.

V and J are TRBV6-5 and TRBJ2-3, with D hard to call. From germline, CDR1 is MNHEY and CDR2 SVGAGI. The CDR3 covers 15 residues. Between the trimmed V and J ends, which lost 2 bases and 0 bases, there was a span of 9 bases. The CDR3 reads CASSYTLSSTDTQYF. As DNA, the CDR3 is TGTGCCAGCAGTTACACCTTGTCTAGCACAGATACGCAGTATTTT.

The chain is built from TRBV12-3 or TRBV12-4 and TRBJ2-2; D possibly corresponds to TRBD1 (6 bases). The ends were cut back, 6 bases at V and 3 bases at J, with 14 bases in the middle. This CDR3 comprises 15 residues. In nucleotides, the CDR3 is TGTGCCAGCAGCTCGACAGGAAGGTACACCGGGGAGCTGTTTTTT. This gives the protein CASSSTGRYTGELFF.

This clonotype has a handful of counts. This chain uses TRBV6-2 or TRBV6-3 with TRBJ2-3; 7 positions match TRBD1. The CDR3 is made up of 15 amino acids. Unmatched junction bases numbered 6, after V lost 6 bases and J lost 0 bases. In germline, CDR1 is MNHEY, CDR2 SVGEGT. CDR3 sequence: CASSTRDSSTDTQYF. The DNA of the CDR3 is TGTGCCAGCAGCACCCGGGACAGCAGCACAGATACGCAGTATTTT.

This chain connects TRBV2 to TRBJ2-1, with 8 positions matching TRBD2. Trimming removed 4 bases from V and 2 bases from J; junction bases left unmatched: 7. The germline V gene has CDR1 SNHLY and CDR2 FYNNEI. This CDR3 contains 16 residues. This CDR3 reads CASSGRAGATYNEQFF. In nucleotides, the CDR3 is TGTGCCAGCAGTGGACGAGCGGGGGCGACCTACAATGAGCAGTTCTTC.

This clonotype appeared a few times. The chain employs TRBV2 and TRBJ1-4; no clear D. In germline, CDR1 is SNHLY, CDR2 FYNNEI. The CDR3 contains 14 residues. The V end lost 7 bases, the J end lost 8 bases, and 17 bases lay between the germline ends. The CDR3 coding sequence is TGTGCCAGCAATAACCAAAGGGCTGGGGAAAAACTGTTTTTT. Its protein product is CASNNQRAGEKLFF.

This sequence joins TRBV6-5 and TRBJ1-5; D is uncertain. The CDR3 has 16 amino acids. Deletions cut 5 bases from V and 1 base from J, with 15 bases between. From germline, CDR1 is MNHEY and CDR2 SVGAGI. The CDR3 sequence: CASSERGRFSNQPQHF. The CDR3, as DNA: TGTGCCAGCAGTGAAAGAGGGCGGTTCAGCAATCAGCCCCAGCATTTT.

This clonotype came up many times. The rearrangement joins TRBV24-1 to TRBJ1-3, with D possibly being TRBD1 (6 bases). The CDR3 extends over 17 amino acids. CDR1 KGHDR and CDR2 SFDVKD come from the germline V gene. V was trimmed by 4 bases and J by 4 bases, leaving 19 bases between them. The CDR3 loop is CATSERIQGSAGNTIYF. In nucleotides, the CDR3 is TGTGCCACCAGTGAACGCATACAGGGTTCGGCGGGAAACACCATATATTTT.

This clonotype has a handful of counts. The chain couples TRBV6-6 to TRBJ2-1; 10 positions agree with TRBD2. The germline V gene encodes CDR1 MNHNY and CDR2 SVGAGI (reference sequence). The CDR3 covers 18 residues. V shed 2 bases, J shed 4 bases, and the junction held 11 bases outside the gene matches. CDR3: CASSYPPAGGPQYNEQFF. CDR3 nucleotides: TGTGCCAGCAGTTACCCCCCAGCGGGGGGGCCGCAGTACAATGAGCAGTTCTTC.

This chain joins TRBV5-1 and TRBJ2-3; D possibly corresponds to TRBD2 (5 bases). The germline CDR1 and CDR2 sequences are SGHRS and YFSETQ. The germline V and J ends were trimmed by 0 bases and 4 bases, with 9 bases remaining between them. The length of the CDR3 is 14 residues. This chain's CDR3 is CASSLGRGADTQYF. CDR3 DNA: TGCGCCAGCAGCTTGGGTCGGGGAGCAGATACGCAGTATTTT.

The chain is built from TRBV2 and TRBJ1-1, with D tentatively TRBD1 (5 bases). V was shortened by 6 bases and J by 2 bases, with 13 bases between the two germline ends. The CDR3 is made up of 14 amino acids. Germline CDR1 and CDR2: SNHLY and FYNNEI. The CDR3 coding sequence is TGTGCCAGCAGCTCGACAGTTAGAAACACTGAAGCTTTCTTT. Encoded protein: CASSSTVRNTEAFF.

The J gene is TRBJ2-3, the V gene TRBV4-1; TRBD2 aligns across 9 bases. The CDR3 consists of 15 residues. Germline assignment: CDR1 MGHRA and CDR2 YSYEKL. The trim removed 1 base at V and 1 base at J, leaving 0 bases unmatched. Here the CDR3 DNA reads TGCGCCAGCAGCCAAGCTAGCGGGGGCACAGATACGCAGTATTTT. Amino acid sequence: CASSQASGGTDTQYF.

This clonotype came up a few times. The chain uses TRBV19 and TRBJ2-1; D may correspond to TRBD1 or TRBD2 (6 bases each). Looked up from germline, CDR1 is LNHDA and CDR2 is SQIVND (reference sequence). V lost 7 bases and J 10 bases, leaving 23 bases between the germline ends. This CDR3 comprises 15 residues. The CDR3 nucleotides read TGTGCCAGTACCAGAGGGGGGCGTGGTCCCCACGAGCAGTTCTTC. It codes for CASTRGGRGPHEQFF.

The rearrangement links TRBV12-3 or TRBV12-4 to TRBJ1-2; 8 bases align to TRBD1. The CDR3 runs to 14 residues. Losses at the gene ends were 7 bases for V and 6 bases for J; bases not matched to a gene: 10. The CDR3 DNA is TGTGCCAGCACTCCATCGGACAGGGACCATGGCTACACCTTC. Amino acid sequence: CASTPSDRDHGYTF.

The rearrangement links TRBV12-3 or TRBV12-4 to TRBJ1-1; 10 bases align to TRBD1. The V and J ends lost 7 bases and 4 bases, in that order; junction bases with no gene match: 3. The CDR3 contains 13 residues. This CDR3 reads CASKRDRGTEAFF. The CDR3 nucleotides read TGTGCCAGCAAACGGGACAGGGGCACTGAAGCTTTCTTT.

This clonotype was seen only a few times. This sequence joins TRBV11-2 and TRBJ1-1; the match to TRBD1 covers 7 bases. CDR1 SGHAT and CDR2 FQNNGV come from the germline V gene. V lost 2 bases and J lost 2; bases outside the gene matches: 11. The CDR3 sequence is 17 residues long. CDR3 sequence reads: CASSLFDLTGRNTEAFF. DNA of the CDR3: TGTGCCAGCAGCTTATTTGACCTGACAGGGAGAAACACTGAAGCTTTCTTT.

There are a few counts of this clonotype. The chain couples TRBV2 to TRBJ2-1, with D tentatively TRBD2 (5 bases). This CDR3 region has 11 residues. Germline V gene lookup returns CDR1 SNHLY and CDR2 FYNNEI. The V end was cut by 8 bases, the J end by 5 bases, with 7 bases between. The CDR3 protein is CASVGNNEQFF. The DNA for the CDR3 is TGTGCCAGCGTCGGGAACAATGAGCAGTTCTTC.

This clonotype has just a few counts. The rearrangement links TRBV28 to TRBJ1-1; no definite D call. This CDR3 region has 13 residues. Germline V gene lookup returns CDR1 MDHEN and CDR2 SYDVKM. Trimming cost V 5 bases and J 5 bases, with 12 bases left between them. CDR3 sequence reads: CASSLGPWTEAFF. In DNA form, the CDR3 reads TGTGCCAGCAGTCTCGGCCCGTGGACTGAAGCTTTCTTT. Combining the CDR3 with reference TRBV28 and TRBJ1-1 gives the whole variable domain DVKVTQSSRYLVKRTGEKVFLECVQDMDHENMFWYRQDPGLGLRLIYFSYDVKMKEKGDIPEGYSVSREKKERFSLILESASTNQTSMYLCASSLGPWTEAFFGQGTRLTVV.

This clonotype was counted only a few times. The rearrangement links TRBV12-5 to TRBJ2-1; a possible D gene is TRBD2 (5 bases). Germline assignment: CDR1 LGHNT and CDR2 FRNRAP. The ends were cut back, 1 base at V and 4 bases at J, with 11 bases in the middle. The length of the CDR3 is 15 residues. This CDR3 reads CASGLDRLPYNEQFF. CDR3 DNA sequence: TGTGCTAGTGGTTTGGACAGACTACCTTACAATGAGCAGTTCTTC. The whole variable domain, remainder taken from reference TRBV12-5 and TRBJ2-1, is DARVTQTPRHKVTEMGQEVTMRCQPILGHNTVFWYRQTMMQGLELLAYFRNRAPLDDSGMPKDRFSAEMPDATLATLKIQPSEPRDSAVYFCASGLDRLPYNEQFFGPGTRLTVL.

This clonotype was seen a few times. The CDR3 region is CASSPDRGYEQYF. The CDR3 nucleotides are TGTGCCAGCAGCCCGGACCGGGGTTACGAGCAGTACTTC. The chain combines TRBV7-9 with TRBJ2-7; the D gene is possibly TRBD2 (5 bases). Germline V gene data show CDR1 as SEHNR and CDR2 as FQNEAQ (reference sequence). CDR3 length: 13 amino acids. The V and J ends lost 5 bases and 4 bases respectively, with 12 bases between them.

This clonotype came up a few times. The chain joins TRBV7-9 to TRBJ2-1; 13 bases match TRBD2. The V gene's germline CDR1 is SEHNR and CDR2 FQNEAQ (reference sequence). This CDR3 region has 21 residues. V dropped 5 bases and J dropped 0; count of bases not matched to a gene: 16. CDR3 residues: CASSRYTRTSGSSISYNEQFF. The CDR3 DNA follows: TGTGCCAGCAGCCGATACACGCGGACTAGCGGGAGTAGTATCTCCTACAATGAGCAGTTCTTC.

The rearrangement uses TRBV4-2 and TRBJ2-2, with 7 bases aligning to TRBD1. The CDR3 loop spans 15 amino acids. Germline V gives CDR1 LGHNA, CDR2 YNFKEQ. Trimming took 3 bases from V and 4 from J; bases not matched to a gene: 5. CDR3 amino acids: CASSQQDRATGELFF. DNA of the CDR3: TGTGCCAGCAGCCAGCAAGACAGGGCCACCGGGGAGCTGTTTTTT.

The chain has TRBV3-1 and TRBJ2-3; perhaps TRBD1 as D (6 bases). In germline, CDR1 is LGHDT, CDR2 YNNKEL (reference sequence). V was shortened by 3 bases and J by 4 bases, with 8 bases between the two germline ends. The CDR3 length is 13 residues. The chain's CDR3 is CASSQDSADTQYF. Written as DNA, the CDR3 is TGTGCCAGCAGCCAGGACAGCGCAGATACGCAGTATTTT.

CDR3 DNA: TGCAGTGCTTTCTCCCGCCCTGAAGCTTTCTTT. This gives the protein CSAFSRPEAFF. This rearrangement joins TRBV20-1 to TRBJ1-1; D uncertain. Trimming removed 5 bases from V and 6 bases from J, with 10 bases in between. The germline V gene encodes CDR1 DFQATT and CDR2 SNEGSKA (reference sequence). The CDR3 extends over 11 amino acids.

This sequence joins TRBV7-2 and TRBJ2-7; D is ambiguous. Germline V gene lookup returns CDR1 SGHTA and CDR2 FQGNSA. The CDR3 is 15 amino acids. V was cut by 1 base and J by 4 bases, with 14 bases left in between. DNA of the CDR3: TGTGCCAGCAGCTTAGACCTCTTAGAGGTGTACGAGCAGTACTTC. This sequence encodes CASSLDLLEVYEQYF.

V usage is TRBV12-3 or TRBV12-4 and J usage is TRBJ2-1; D is possibly TRBD1 (5 bases). V gave up 7 bases and J gave up 3 bases, with 13 bases separating them. The CDR3 spans 14 residues. As DNA, the CDR3 is TGTGCCAGCACCCCGGTAGGGGTCTACAATGAGCAGTTCTTC. Translation: CASTPVGVYNEQFF.